These 26 T cell receptor beta chains were sequenced from one sample in a study of a mutant IDH1 vaccine in newly diagnosed glioma. Profiled with immunoSEQ multiplex PCR; TCRdb holds only in-frame clones, not every one. Of around 56,000 clones listed, 82% are singletons. The time point is: week 5, during vaccination. A 20-mer mutant IDH1 peptide at 300 ug was injected subcutaneously with topical imiquimod. For these TCRs, the target antigens are not known. The sample consisted of PBMCs, taken from a glioma patient whose treatment included an IDH1 peptide vaccine. The receptors were sampled from a woman between 18 and 29 years old with glioma. Some clones in this sample may be carry-over from other donors' samples.

V usage is TRBV6-6 and J usage is TRBJ1-2; D unclear. The V end lost 7 bases, the J end lost 5 bases, and 8 bases lay between the germline ends. The CDR3 is made up of 11 amino acids. Germline V gene lookup returns CDR1 MNHNY and CDR2 SVGAGI (reference sequence). As DNA, the CDR3 is TGTGCCAGCAACGGTGGGTATGGCTACACCTTC. It yields the protein CASNGGYGYTF.

The chain has TRBV29-1 and TRBJ1-1, with TRBD1 identical over 9 bases. CDR3 length equals 13 residues. Trimming cost V 6 bases and J 1 base; bases outside gene matches: 3. Germline loops: CDR1 SQVTM, CDR2 ANQGSEA. The CDR3 loop reads CSVTGGGNTEAFF. The CDR3, as DNA: TGCAGCGTGACAGGGGGGGGGAACACTGAAGCTTTCTTT.

This clone was counted a few times. J is TRBJ1-1 and V is TRBV5-1; D is unclear. Per the germline V gene, CDR1 is SGHRS and CDR2 is YFSETQ. Trimming removed 0 bases at V and 1 base at J, with 7 bases between. The CDR3 has 14 residues. The CDR3 nucleotides read TGCGCCAGCAGCTTGGATCGGGGGAACACTGAAGCTTTCTTT. Encoded protein: CASSLDRGNTEAFF.

The chain carries TRBV7-9 and TRBJ1-5, with D perhaps TRBD1 (5 bases). CDR3 length equals 14 residues. The germline CDR1 and CDR2 sequences are SEHNR and FQNEAQ (reference sequence). V lost 0 bases to trimming and J lost 7 bases, with 10 bases between them. The CDR3 sequence is CASSLAGVDQPQHF. CDR3 DNA: TGTGCCAGCAGCTTAGCAGGGGTAGACCAGCCCCAGCATTTT.

This chain links TRBV20-1 with TRBJ1-1; TRBD1 matches at 10 bases. Germline CDR1 and CDR2: DFQATT and SNEGSKA (reference sequence). The CDR3 spans 11 residues. Germline trimming cut 5 bases from V and 11 bases from J; bases unmatched to any gene: 5. This CDR3 reads CSAGQGVIAFF. As DNA, the CDR3 is TGCAGTGCTGGACAGGGGGTCATCGCTTTCTTT.

The chain employs TRBV5-1 and TRBJ1-3; D might be TRBD1 (5 bases). The germline V gene has CDR1 SGHRS and CDR2 YFSETQ. Trimming left V 2 bases short and J 0 bases short, with 12 bases between. This CDR3 has 16 residues. The CDR3 sequence is CASSFSSTVSGNTIYF. CDR3 nucleotide sequence: TGCGCCAGCAGCTTCTCCTCGACAGTCTCTGGAAACACCATATATTTT. Combining the CDR3 with reference TRBV5-1 and TRBJ1-3 gives the whole variable domain KAGVTQTPRYLIKTRGQQVTLSCSPISGHRSVSWYQQTPGQGLQFLFEYFSETQRNKGNFPGRFSGRQFSNSRSEMNVSTLELGDSALYLCASSFSSTVSGNTIYFGEGSWLTVV.

This sequence joins TRBV19 and TRBJ2-7, with D unresolved. The ends were cut back, 10 bases at V and 13 bases at J, with 20 bases in the middle. There are 11 residues in the CDR3. Germline lookup yields CDR1 LNHDA and CDR2 SQIVND (reference sequence). This CDR3 is CATLTQVIPYF. The DNA of the CDR3 is TGTGCCACCTTGACTCAGGTCATCCCCTACTTC.

The chain combines TRBV18 with TRBJ1-2; TRBD1 is a possible D gene (5 bases). V lost 2 bases and J lost 6, with 13 bases in between. The CDR3 runs 14 residues. In germline, CDR1 is KGHSH, CDR2 LQKENI. CDR3 in amino acids: CASSPGARGNGYTF. CDR3 nucleotides: TGTGCCAGCTCACCAGGGGCACGGGGAAATGGCTACACCTTC.

V is TRBV5-1 and J is TRBJ2-7; the D gene is possibly TRBD1 (5 bases). CDR3 length: 17 residues. The germline V gene has CDR1 SGHRS and CDR2 YFSETQ. V lost 0 bases and J 4 bases, leaving 20 bases between the germline ends. The CDR3 spells CASSLGLTEPRSYEQYF. CDR3 nucleotide sequence: TGCGCCAGCAGCTTGGGCCTGACAGAACCCCGTTCATACGAGCAGTACTTC.

The genes are TRBV4-1 and TRBJ2-7, with D uncertain. The germline V gene has CDR1 MGHRA and CDR2 YSYEKL. Trimming took 4 bases from V and 0 from J, leaving 16 bases between them. This CDR3 contains 16 residues. The CDR3 DNA is TGCGCCAGCAGCCCAGGACCGCGGCCCACCTCCTACGAGCAGTACTTC. Its translation is CASSPGPRPTSYEQYF.

The chain links TRBV7-9 to TRBJ1-6; possible D gene TRBD1, 5 bases. The V gene lost 0 bases and the J gene lost 7 bases, with 7 bases spanning the gap. The CDR3 loop spans 14 amino acids. CDR1 and CDR2 from the germline V gene are SEHNR and FQNEAQ (reference sequence). The CDR3 loop is CASSLARTNSPLHF. The CDR3 region has the DNA TGTGCCAGCAGCTTAGCCAGGACAAATTCACCCCTCCACTTT.

The CDR3 region is CASSKNNEQFF. CDR3 in DNA: TGTGCCAGCAGCAAGAACAATGAGCAGTTCTTC. The chain has TRBV6-6 and TRBJ2-1; unclear D gene. CDR3 size: 11 residues. The germline V and J ends were trimmed by 6 bases and 5 bases, with 5 bases remaining between them. In germline, CDR1 is MNHNY, CDR2 SVGAGI (reference sequence).

The V and J genes are TRBV7-2 and TRBJ2-5, with 10 bases lining up with TRBD2. The CDR3 is 15 amino acids. Unmatched junction bases numbered 13, after V lost 11 bases and J lost 4 bases. Germline CDR1 reads SGHTA; CDR2 reads FQGNSA. In DNA form, the CDR3 reads TGTGCCGTCGGGCGGCTAGCGGGGGTAACAGAGACCCAGTACTTC. It translates to CAVGRLAGVTETQYF.

The rearrangement uses TRBV6-1 and TRBJ2-7; D not resolved. CDR3 length: 15 residues. CDR1 and CDR2 (germline): MNHNS, SASEGT. V was cut by 8 bases and J by 1 base, with 18 bases left in between. The CDR3 DNA sequence: TGTGCCAGCGTCCCACCCAATCCCTTATCCTACGAGCAGTACTTC. Translating it yields CASVPPNPLSYEQYF.

The genes are TRBV5-6 and TRBJ2-1; 12 bases match TRBD2. CDR3 size: 16 residues. Germline loops: CDR1 SGHDT, CDR2 YYEEEE. Germline trimming cut 0 bases from V and 7 bases from J; bases unmatched to any gene: 5. Here the CDR3 reads CASSLGLTSGGNEQFF. The CDR3 nucleotides read TGTGCCAGCAGCTTGGGTCTGACTAGCGGGGGTAATGAGCAGTTCTTC.

The rearrangement uses TRBV7-9 and TRBJ2-7, with a possible D match to TRBD2 (6 bases). The CDR3 is 14 amino acids. Per germline, CDR1 SEHNR and CDR2 FQNEAQ (reference sequence). V gave up 5 bases and J gave up 3 bases, with 14 bases separating them. The CDR3 bases are TGTGCCAGCAGCCTGGGGAGGCTTAGCTACGAGCAGTACTTC. This encodes CASSLGRLSYEQYF. The whole variable domain, filled in from reference TRBV7-9 and TRBJ2-7, reads DTGVSQNPRHKITKRGQNVTFRCDPISEHNRLYWYRQTLGQGPEFLTYFQNEAQLEKSRLLSDRFSAERPKGSFSTLEIQRTEQGDSAMYLCASSLGRLSYEQYFGPGTRLTVT.

J is TRBJ2-5 and V is TRBV30; the match to TRBD1 covers 7 bases. This CDR3 region has 14 residues. Germline loops: CDR1 GTSNPN, CDR2 SVGIG (reference sequence). After removal of 4 bases from V and 9 bases from J, the junction contained 14 bases not matched to a gene. Written as DNA, the CDR3 is TGTGCCTGGACAACAGGGGTCAGCTACGGGGCCCAGTACTTC. It translates to CAWTTGVSYGAQYF. Full variable domain (outside the CDR3, taken from reference TRBV30 and TRBJ2-5): SQTIHQWPATLVQPVGSPLSLECTVEGTSNPNLYWYRQAAGRGLQLLFYSVGIGQISSEVPQNLSASRPQDRQFILSSKKLLLSDSGFYLCAWTTGVSYGAQYFGPGTRLLVL.

As for this clone: The sample has other DNA sequences that encode this CDR3 too. V gene TRBV29-1 combines with J gene TRBJ1-1; no clear D gene. V dropped 6 bases and J dropped 7 bases, with 12 bases sitting between them. This CDR3 spans 11 amino acids. The germline CDR1 and CDR2 sequences are SQVTM and ANQGSEA. The CDR3 DNA sequence: TGCAGCGTAGCCCCGGGCCTTGAAGCTTTCTTT. Its translation: CSVAPGLEAFF.

The genes are TRBV9 and TRBJ2-2; tentative D call: TRBD1 (8 bases). The CDR3 covers 16 residues. CDR1 is SGDLS, CDR2 YYNGEE, per germline. V lost 3 bases and J 3 bases, leaving 15 bases between the germline ends. CDR3 sequence (DNA): TGTGCCAGCAGCGCACACAGGGGGAGGGACACCGGGGAGCTGTTTTTT. Its protein product is CASSAHRGRDTGELFF.

V usage is TRBV28 and J usage is TRBJ1-2; D gene uncertain. The CDR3 consists of 15 residues. Germline V gene lookup returns CDR1 MDHEN and CDR2 SYDVKM. V lost 5 bases to trimming and J lost 0 bases, with 13 bases between them. CDR3 nucleotide sequence: TGTGCCAGCAGTCCCTCGCACCTAGCTAACTATGGCTACACCTTC. Its protein is CASSPSHLANYGYTF.

The chain couples TRBV4-1 to TRBJ2-5, with D perhaps matching TRBD1 (5 bases). The V end lost 0 bases, the J end lost 4 bases, and 9 bases lay between the germline ends. The CDR3 extends over 14 amino acids. Germline V gene lookup returns CDR1 MGHRA and CDR2 YSYEKL. The CDR3 sequence is CASSQDLTVETQYF. In DNA, the CDR3 is TGCGCCAGCAGCCAAGATCTGACAGTAGAGACCCAGTACTTC.

The chain carries TRBV7-9 and TRBJ2-1, with 7 bases fitting TRBD2. The germline gives CDR1 SEHNR, CDR2 FQNEAQ (reference sequence). V shed 1 base and J 7 bases; nucleotides not matched to a gene: 7. This CDR3 spans 15 amino acids. CDR3 loop: CASSLGTGRANEQFF. The DNA of the CDR3 is TGTGCCAGCAGCTTAGGAACGGGGAGGGCGAATGAGCAGTTCTTC.

The chain employs TRBV7-9 and TRBJ2-3; D gene ambiguous. Trimming stripped 5 bases from V and 1 base from J, with 13 bases between. This CDR3 is built from 15 residues. Germline V CDR1 and CDR2: SEHNR, FQNEAQ (reference sequence). CDR3 DNA: TGTGCCAGCAGCCACGATTCCGCTCGCACAGATACGCAGTATTTT. This gives the protein CASSHDSARTDTQYF.

This chain connects TRBV6-5 to TRBJ2-1; the match to TRBD1 covers 8 bases. Germline V gene data show CDR1 as MNHEY and CDR2 as SVGAGI. With 2 bases clipped from V and 0 bases from J, the junction kept 0 bases outside the gene matches. This CDR3 comprises 15 residues. The CDR3 spells CASSYTGGSYNEQFF. DNA for the CDR3: TGTGCCAGCAGTTACACAGGGGGCTCCTACAATGAGCAGTTCTTC.

The chain links TRBV5-4 to TRBJ1-1; D may be TRBD1 (6 bases). Deletions cut 0 bases from V and 11 bases from J, with 20 bases between. This CDR3 is built from 15 residues. Germline loops: CDR1 SGHNT, CDR2 YYREEE (reference sequence). DNA for the CDR3: TGTGCCAGCAGCTTGGGGGTAGGAGCTTCTAGGGGGGCTTTCTTT. This encodes CASSLGVGASRGAFF.

On this clone: In the same sample, other DNA sequences code for this CDR3. V is TRBV30 and J is TRBJ1-4; D remains ambiguous. The CDR3 is made up of 15 amino acids. The germline V gene has CDR1 GTSNPN and CDR2 SVGIG (reference sequence). Trimming pared 3 bases from V and 8 bases from J, leaving 19 bases between. CDR3 in DNA: TGTGCCTGGAGACAATCCCAGAGATGGGGAGAAAAACTGTTTTTT. This sequence encodes CAWRQSQRWGEKLFF.